The next 12 T cell receptor beta chains were all read from a single sample in a study of shared clonotypes between healthy human individuals. Assay used: immunoSEQ multiplex PCR; TCRdb lists only in-frame clones, some missing. The sample lists 2.3 million or so clones, over 85% occurring once. The sample consisted of naive CD4+ T cells from PBMCs. Stated subset: CD45RA+ positively selected. These receptors all come from a young man in good health. Some clones in this sample may be carry-over from other donors' samples.

This clone was recorded once. The chain carries TRBV29-1 and TRBJ2-7; D might be TRBD1 (5 bases). The CDR3 length is 15 residues. V gave up 0 bases and J gave up 0 bases, with 12 bases separating them. Germline values: CDR1 SQVTM, CDR2 ANQGSEA. CDR3 nucleotide sequence: TGCAGCGTTGAAGAAGGGGTGAAGGCCTCCTACGAGCAGTACTTC. As protein: CSVEEGVKASYEQYF.

V usage is TRBV6-6 and J usage is TRBJ2-3; 9 nucleotides line up with TRBD2. The CDR3 contains 14 residues. With 8 bases clipped from V and 3 bases from J, the junction kept 6 bases outside the gene matches. The germline V gene has CDR1 MNHNY and CDR2 SVGAGI (reference sequence). CDR3 loop: CASSSGVKTDTQYF. CDR3 DNA: TGTGCCAGCTCTAGCGGGGTAAAGACAGATACGCAGTATTTT.

The V and J genes are TRBV19 and TRBJ2-7; D unresolved. The length of the CDR3 is 17 residues. V was cut by 3 bases and J by 1 base, with 19 bases left in between. The germline V gene encodes CDR1 LNHDA and CDR2 SQIVND (reference sequence). In DNA, the CDR3 is TGTGCCAGTAGTATTGGTGGTGTGTCTACCTCTTCCTACGAGCAGTACTTC. Protein product: CASSIGGVSTSSYEQYF. Supplemented by reference TRBV19 and TRBJ2-7, the full variable domain reads DGGITQSPKYLFRKEGQNVTLSCEQNLNHDAMYWYRQDPGQGLRLIYYSQIVNDFQKGDIAEGYSVSREKKESFPLTVTSAQKNPTAFYLCASSIGGVSTSSYEQYFGPGTRLTVT.

This clone was seen just once. The chain combines TRBV5-1 with TRBJ1-4; unclear D gene. Germline values: CDR1 SGHRS, CDR2 YFSETQ. CDR3 length: 14 residues. Trimming removed 2 bases from V and 4 bases from J, with 9 bases in between. DNA of the CDR3: TGCGCCAGCAGCTTCGACGGTTTTAATGAAAAACTGTTTTTT. Translated, it gives CASSFDGFNEKLFF.

The CDR3 sequence is CASSFRTGDGYTF. The CDR3 DNA reads TGTGCCAGCAGCTTCCGGACAGGGGACGGCTACACCTTC. This chain joins TRBV7-2 and TRBJ1-2; TRBD1 aligns across 9 bases. In germline, CDR1 is SGHTA, CDR2 FQGNSA. This CDR3 spans 13 amino acids. V was pared by 3 bases and J by 8 bases, with 4 bases of the junction left unmatched. Full variable domain (rest looked up from reference TRBV7-2 and TRBJ1-2): GAGVSQSPSNKVTEKGKDVELRCDPISGHTALYWYRQSLGQGLEFLIYFQGNSAPDKSGLPSDRFSAERTGGSVSTLTIQRTQQEDSAVYLCASSFRTGDGYTFGSGTRLTVV.

V is TRBV6-1 and J is TRBJ2-6; 8 nucleotides match TRBD1. After removal of 8 bases from V and 4 bases from J, the junction contained 7 bases not matched to a gene. In germline, CDR1 is MNHNS, CDR2 SASEGT. The CDR3 loop spans 15 amino acids. The CDR3 bases are TGTGCCAGCCTGCTGCAGGGGGCCGGGGCCAACGTCCTGACTTTC. It translates to CASLLQGAGANVLTF.

The CDR3 sequence is CASSYLDAAGEQFF. For the CDR3, the DNA is TGTGCCAGCAGTTACCTCGATGCGGCGGGAGAGCAGTTCTTC. This sequence joins TRBV6-5 and TRBJ2-1, with D tentatively TRBD2 (6 bases). Germline-derived CDR1 and CDR2 are MNHEY and SVGAGI. There are 14 residues in the CDR3. Trimming removed 2 bases from V and 10 bases from J, with 15 bases in between.

The chain combines TRBV4-2 with TRBJ1-1, with a possible D match to TRBD1 (6 bases). CDR1 is LGHNA and CDR2 is YNFKEQ in the germline V gene. The length of the CDR3 is 17 residues. V shed 4 bases and J shed 5 bases, with 23 bases lying between them. The CDR3 here is CASSRSLNSGDRTEAFF. In DNA form, the CDR3 reads TGTGCCAGCAGCCGATCGCTTAATTCAGGGGATAGGACTGAAGCTTTCTTT.

The chain carries TRBV28 and TRBJ1-5; D gene uncertain. This CDR3 region has 12 residues. Germline V gene data show CDR1 as MDHEN and CDR2 as SYDVKM. The V gene lost 5 bases and the J gene lost 14 bases, with 16 bases spanning the gap. The CDR3 here is CASSPSTRREHF. The DNA of the CDR3 is TGTGCCAGCAGTCCCTCGACTCGCCGCGAGCATTTT.

Details on this clone: This sample includes further DNA sequences coding for the same CDR3. V and J are TRBV19 and TRBJ1-2; possibly TRBD1 for D (6 bases). Trimming stripped 3 bases from V and 4 bases from J, with 9 bases between. The CDR3 has 13 residues. The germline V gene encodes CDR1 LNHDA and CDR2 SQIVND (reference sequence). CDR3 DNA sequence: TGTGCCAGTAGTATCGACAGGAGCTATGGCTACACCTTC. It codes for CASSIDRSYGYTF. Based on the CDR3 plus reference TRBV19 and TRBJ1-2, the full variable domain is DGGITQSPKYLFRKEGQNVTLSCEQNLNHDAMYWYRQDPGQGLRLIYYSQIVNDFQKGDIAEGYSVSREKKESFPLTVTSAQKNPTAFYLCASSIDRSYGYTFGSGTRLTVV.

Here the CDR3 reads CASYPSTTYNEQFF. The DNA of the CDR3 is TGTGCCAGCTACCCTAGTACTACCTACAATGAGCAGTTCTTC. This chain uses TRBV28 with TRBJ2-1; no reliable D call. V was clipped by 8 bases and J by 2 bases, with 13 bases between them. CDR1 MDHEN and CDR2 SYDVKM come from the germline V gene. This CDR3 has 14 residues.

Turning to this clone: This sample also contains other DNA sequences that code for the same CDR3. J is TRBJ2-7 and V is TRBV18; D unresolved. V was cut by 2 bases and J by 2 bases, with 10 bases left in between. Germline V gene data show CDR1 as KGHSH and CDR2 as LQKENI. The CDR3 spans 14 residues. CDR3 nucleotides: TGTGCCAGCTCACCAGGCAGGAGAGCCTACGAGCAGTACTTC. It specifies CASSPGRRAYEQYF. The entire variable domain, with the rest obtained from reference TRBV18 and TRBJ2-7, is as follows: NAGVMQNPRHLVRRRGQEARLRCSPMKGHSHVYWYRQLPEEGLKFMVYLQKENIIDESGMPKERFSAEFPKEGPSILRIQQVVRGDSAAYFCASSPGRRAYEQYFGPGTRLTVT.